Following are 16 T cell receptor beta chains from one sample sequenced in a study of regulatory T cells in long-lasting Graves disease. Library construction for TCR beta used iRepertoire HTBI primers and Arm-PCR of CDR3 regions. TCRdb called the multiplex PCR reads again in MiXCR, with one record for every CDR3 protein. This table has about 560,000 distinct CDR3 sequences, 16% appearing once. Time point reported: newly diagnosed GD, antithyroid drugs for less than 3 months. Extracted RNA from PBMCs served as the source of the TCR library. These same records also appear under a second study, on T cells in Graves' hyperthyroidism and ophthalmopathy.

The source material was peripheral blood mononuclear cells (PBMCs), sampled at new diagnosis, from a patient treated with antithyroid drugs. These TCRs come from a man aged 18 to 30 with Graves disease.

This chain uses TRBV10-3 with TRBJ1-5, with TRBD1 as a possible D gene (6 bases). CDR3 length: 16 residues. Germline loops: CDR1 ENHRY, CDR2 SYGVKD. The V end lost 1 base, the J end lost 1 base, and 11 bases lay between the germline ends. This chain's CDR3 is CAISEFGGGSNQPQHF. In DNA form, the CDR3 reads TGTGCCATCAGTGAGTTCGGGGGGGGCAGCAATCAGCCCCAGCATTTT.

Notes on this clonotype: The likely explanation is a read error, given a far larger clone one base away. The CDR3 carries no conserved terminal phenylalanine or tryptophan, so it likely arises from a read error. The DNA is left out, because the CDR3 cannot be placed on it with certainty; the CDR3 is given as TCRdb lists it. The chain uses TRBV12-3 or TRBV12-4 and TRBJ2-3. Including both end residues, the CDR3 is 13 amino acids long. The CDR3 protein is CASSLTWSYEQYS.

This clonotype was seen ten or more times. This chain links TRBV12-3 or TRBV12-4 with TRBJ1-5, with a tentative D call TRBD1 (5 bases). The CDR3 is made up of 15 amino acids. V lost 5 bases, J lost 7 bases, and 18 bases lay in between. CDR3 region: CASSPQGAMGQPQHF. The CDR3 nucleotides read TGTGCCAGCAGTCCTCAAGGGGCAATGGGCCAGCCCCAGCATTTT.

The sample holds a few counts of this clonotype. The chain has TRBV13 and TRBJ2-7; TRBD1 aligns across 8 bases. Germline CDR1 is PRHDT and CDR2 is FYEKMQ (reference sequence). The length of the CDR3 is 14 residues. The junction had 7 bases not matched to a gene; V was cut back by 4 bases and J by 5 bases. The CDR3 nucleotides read TGTGCCAGCAGCTCAGTGGACAGGGTCCACGAGCAGTACTTC. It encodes CASSSVDRVHEQYF.

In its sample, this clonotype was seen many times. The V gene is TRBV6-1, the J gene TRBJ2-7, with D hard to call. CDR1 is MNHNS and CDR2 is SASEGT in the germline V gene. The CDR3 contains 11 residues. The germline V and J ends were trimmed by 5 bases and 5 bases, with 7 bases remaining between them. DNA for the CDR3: TGTGCCAGCAGTACATCCGACGAGCAGTACTTC. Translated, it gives CASSTSDEQYF.

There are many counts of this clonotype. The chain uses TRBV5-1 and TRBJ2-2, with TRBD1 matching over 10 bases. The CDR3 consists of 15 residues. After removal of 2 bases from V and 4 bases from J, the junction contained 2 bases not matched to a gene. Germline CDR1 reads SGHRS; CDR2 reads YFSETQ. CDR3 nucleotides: TGCGCCAGCAGCTTCGGGACAGGGGTCACCGGGGAGCTGTTTTTT. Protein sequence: CASSFGTGVTGELFF.

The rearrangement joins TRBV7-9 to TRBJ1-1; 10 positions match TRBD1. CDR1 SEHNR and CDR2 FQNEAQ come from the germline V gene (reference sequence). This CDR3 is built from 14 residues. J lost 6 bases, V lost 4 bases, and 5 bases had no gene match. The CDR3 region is CASSWDRGWAEAFF. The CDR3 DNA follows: TGTGCCAGCAGCTGGGACAGGGGTTGGGCTGAAGCTTTCTTT.

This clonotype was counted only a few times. CDR3 loop: CASSSPGSSEQYF. The CDR3 nucleotides read TGTGCCAGCAGTTCCCCGGGTAGTAGCGAGCAGTACTTC. The V call is TRBV27, the J call TRBJ2-3; D remains unclear. The last part of the DNA fits TRBJ2-7 better; the J call may be wrong. Germline V gene lookup returns CDR1 MNHEY and CDR2 SMNVEV (reference sequence). There are 13 residues in the CDR3.

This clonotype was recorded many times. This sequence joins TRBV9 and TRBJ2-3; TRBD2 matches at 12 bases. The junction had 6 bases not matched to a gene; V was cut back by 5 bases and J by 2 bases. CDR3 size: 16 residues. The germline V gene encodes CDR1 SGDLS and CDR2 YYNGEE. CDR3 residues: CASSPRTSGTTDTQYF. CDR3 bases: TGTGCCAGCAGTCCGCGGACTAGCGGGACCACAGATACGCAGTATTTT.

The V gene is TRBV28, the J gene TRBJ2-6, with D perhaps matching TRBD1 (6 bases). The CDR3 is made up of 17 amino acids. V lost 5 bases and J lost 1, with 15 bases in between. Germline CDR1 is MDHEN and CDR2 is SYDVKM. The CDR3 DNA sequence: TGTGCCAGCAGTGCGGCCTACAGGGAATCTGGGGCCAACGTCCTGACTTTC. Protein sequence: CASSAAYRESGANVLTF.

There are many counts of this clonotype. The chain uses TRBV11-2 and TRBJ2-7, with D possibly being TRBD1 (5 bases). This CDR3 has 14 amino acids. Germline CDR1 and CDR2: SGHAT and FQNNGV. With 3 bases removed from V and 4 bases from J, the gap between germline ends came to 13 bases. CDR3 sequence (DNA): TGTGCCAGCAGCTTCCTAACGACAGTTTACGAGCAGTACTTC. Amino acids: CASSFLTTVYEQYF. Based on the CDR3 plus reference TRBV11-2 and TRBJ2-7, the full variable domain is EAGVAQSPRYKIIEKRQSVAFWCNPISGHATLYWYQQILGQGPKLLIQFQNNGVVDDSQLPKDRFSAERLKGVDSTLKIQPAKLEDSAVYLCASSFLTTVYEQYFGPGTRLTVT.

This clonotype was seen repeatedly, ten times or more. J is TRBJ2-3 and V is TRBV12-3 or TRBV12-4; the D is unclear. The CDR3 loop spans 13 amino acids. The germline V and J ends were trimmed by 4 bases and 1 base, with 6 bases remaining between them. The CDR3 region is CASSYTGTDTQYF. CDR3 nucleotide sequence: TGTGCCAGCAGTTATACGGGCACAGATACGCAGTATTTT.

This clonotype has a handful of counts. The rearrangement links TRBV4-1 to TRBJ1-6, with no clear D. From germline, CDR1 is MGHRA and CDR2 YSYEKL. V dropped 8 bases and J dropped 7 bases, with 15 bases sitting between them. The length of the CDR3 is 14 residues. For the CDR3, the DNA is TGCGCCAGCTCTAAGGAGTTTAAGAATTCACCCCTCCACTTT. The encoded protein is CASSKEFKNSPLHF.

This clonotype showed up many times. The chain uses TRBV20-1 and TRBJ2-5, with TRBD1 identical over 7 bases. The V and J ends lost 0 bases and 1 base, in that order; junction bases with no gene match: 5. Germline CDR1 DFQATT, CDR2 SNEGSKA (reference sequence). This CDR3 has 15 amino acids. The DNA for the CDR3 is TGCAGTGCTAGAGACGGGACAGTGGGCCAAGAGACCCAGTACTTC. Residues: CSARDGTVGQETQYF.

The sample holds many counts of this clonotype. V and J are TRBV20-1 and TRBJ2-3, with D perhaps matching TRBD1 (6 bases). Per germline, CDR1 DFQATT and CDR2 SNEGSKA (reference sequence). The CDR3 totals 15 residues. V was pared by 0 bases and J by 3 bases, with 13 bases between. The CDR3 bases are TGCAGTGCTAGAGATTGGCAGGGGATAACAGATACGCAGTATTTT. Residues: CSARDWQGITDTQYF.

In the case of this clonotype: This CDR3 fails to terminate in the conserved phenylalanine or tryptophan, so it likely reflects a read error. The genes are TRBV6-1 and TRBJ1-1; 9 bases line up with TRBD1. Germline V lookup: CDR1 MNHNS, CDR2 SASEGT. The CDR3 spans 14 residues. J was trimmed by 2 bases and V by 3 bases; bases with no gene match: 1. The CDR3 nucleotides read TGTGCCAGCAGTGAGACAGGGGGTAACACTGAAGCTTTCATT. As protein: CASSETGGNTEAFI.